This TCR beta chain originates from a study of blood T cell repertoires in COVID-19. V dropped 0 bases and J dropped 3 bases, with 20 bases sitting between them. The CDR3 runs 19 residues. The germline gives CDR1 MNHEY, CDR2 SVGEGT. The assay was immunoSEQ multiplex PCR, and TCRdb's table has in-frame clones only and misses some. The sample consists of around 37,000 clones, 75% to 90% of them appearing once. Sequencing was performed on peripheral blood. The TCR comes from a man between 60 and 70 years old with acute or convalescent COVID-19. V gene TRBV6-2 or TRBV6-3 combines with J gene TRBJ2-2; D is undetermined. Written as DNA, the CDR3 is TGTGCCAGCAGTTACTCGATTCGCGACTCCCTCACCCACACCGGGGAGCTGTTTTTT. Translated, it gives CASSYSIRDSLTHTGELFF.